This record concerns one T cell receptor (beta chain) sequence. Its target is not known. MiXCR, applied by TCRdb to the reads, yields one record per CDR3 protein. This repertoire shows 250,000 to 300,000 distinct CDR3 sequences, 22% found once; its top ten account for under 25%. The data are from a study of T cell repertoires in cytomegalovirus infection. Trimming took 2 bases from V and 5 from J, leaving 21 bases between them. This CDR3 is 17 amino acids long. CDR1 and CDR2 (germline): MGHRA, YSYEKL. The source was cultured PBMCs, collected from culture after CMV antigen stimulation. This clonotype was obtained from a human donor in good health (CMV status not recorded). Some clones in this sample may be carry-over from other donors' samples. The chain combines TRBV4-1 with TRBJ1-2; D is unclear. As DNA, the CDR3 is TGCGCCAGCAGCCAACCTAGAAGGTCCGAGCGGGATTATGGCTACACCTTC. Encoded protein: CASSQPRRSERDYGYTF.